The sequence of this TCR beta chain was determined in a study of response to subunit inactivated influenza vaccine. The study's findings and limits: The authors offered the suggestion that each seasonal influenza vaccination recruits few new T cells.

This clonotype was counted between two and nine times. Its specificity is unknown. TCRdb re-called the RT-PCR reads with MiXCR, one entry per CDR3 protein. The sample has roughly 700,000 distinct CDR3 sequences, around 14% seen once. With V trimmed by 4 bases and J by 2 bases, 9 bases remained unmatched. The CDR3 has 17 amino acids. Per germline, CDR1 LNHNV and CDR2 YYDKDF (reference sequence). The starting material was PBMCs from blood, obtained about 14 days before vaccination. This TCR derives from a man aged 50 or older who received an inactivated influenza vaccine. The V call is TRBV15, the J call TRBJ2-7; 12 nucleotides line up with TRBD2. The CDR3 loop reads CATSTGLAGTQPYEQYF. CDR3 nucleotide sequence: TGTGCCACCAGCACCGGACTAGCGGGGACCCAACCCTACGAGCAGTACTTC.